A single sample gave rise to the 27 T cell receptor beta chains below, sequenced in a study of blood T cell repertoires in COVID-19. Assay used: immunoSEQ multiplex PCR; TCRdb lists only in-frame clones, some missing. This sample has about 140,000 clones, with roughly 84% found just once. Sequenced input: peripheral blood. Source of these receptors: a man aged 30 to 39 with COVID-19, enrolled during active disease.

This rearrangement joins TRBV10-2 to TRBJ2-5; 7 nucleotides line up with TRBD1. CDR1 is WSHSY, CDR2 SAAADI, per germline. The CDR3 length is 14 residues. The junction had 4 bases not matched to a gene; V was cut back by 4 bases and J by 2 bases. Here the CDR3 DNA reads TGCGCCAGCAGTGTGACAGGGCTTCAAGAGACCCAGTACTTC. Protein: CASSVTGLQETQYF.

The CDR3 spells CASRASDQPQHF. The CDR3 DNA is TGTGCCAGCAGGGCAAGCGATCAGCCCCAGCATTTT. The rearrangement uses TRBV12-3 or TRBV12-4 and TRBJ1-5; D is ambiguous. CDR3 size: 12 residues. The germline V and J ends were trimmed by 6 bases and 5 bases, with 8 bases remaining between them.

This clone is medium-sized by share. This chain connects TRBV6-4 to TRBJ2-1; D not certain. The CDR3 totals 13 residues. Germline loops: CDR1 MRHNA, CDR2 SNTAGT. Trimming took off 4 bases at V and 6 bases at J, with 10 bases between the two ends. The chain's CDR3 is CASSVGESNEQFF. Here the CDR3 DNA reads TGTGCCAGCAGTGTTGGAGAGAGCAATGAGCAGTTCTTC.

V and J are TRBV6-5 and TRBJ2-1; 8 bases are a match to TRBD2. Trimming took 0 bases from V and 8 from J; bases not matched to a gene: 6. This CDR3 is built from 15 residues. CDR1 is MNHEY, CDR2 SVGAGI, per germline. CDR3 nucleotide sequence: TGTGCCAGCAGTTACTCTGGGACTAGAAAGGATGAGCAGTTCTTC. Translated: CASSYSGTRKDEQFF.

The J gene is TRBJ2-7, the V gene TRBV5-5; TRBD1 aligns across 9 bases. This CDR3 contains 16 residues. With V trimmed by 3 bases and J by 4 bases, 11 bases remained unmatched. The germline gives CDR1 SGHKS, CDR2 YYEKEE (reference sequence). CDR3 sequence: CASSSPGQGPFYEQYF. The CDR3 DNA follows: TGTGCCAGCAGCTCCCCGGGACAGGGTCCTTTTTACGAGCAGTACTTC.

The rearrangement joins TRBV28 to TRBJ1-5; 8 nucleotides match TRBD1. J lost 3 bases, V lost 8 bases, and 6 bases had no gene match. Germline V gives CDR1 MDHEN, CDR2 SYDVKM. The CDR3 runs 14 residues. The CDR3 DNA sequence: TGTGCCAGCCGTTCCAGGGGGCTCAATCAGCCCCAGCATTTT. Residues: CASRSRGLNQPQHF.

For the CDR3, the DNA is TGTGCTAGTGGTTTGGTACGGGCGGGAAGGGCTGACGAGCAGTACTTC. Translating it yields CASGLVRAGRADEQYF. The chain is built from TRBV12-5 and TRBJ2-7; D may be TRBD2 (6 bases). The CDR3 is 16 residues long. Germline lookup yields CDR1 LGHNT and CDR2 FRNRAP. Trimming took 0 bases from V and 5 from J, leaving 17 bases between them. Looking up the rest from reference TRBV12-5 and TRBJ2-7 gives the full variable domain: DARVTQTPRHKVTEMGQEVTMRCQPILGHNTVFWYRQTMMQGLELLAYFRNRAPLDDSGMPKDRFSAEMPDATLATLKIQPSEPRDSAVYFCASGLVRAGRADEQYFGPGTRLTVT.

The chain is built from TRBV11-1 and TRBJ2-7, with TRBD1 matching over 7 bases. Germline V gives CDR1 SGHAT, CDR2 FQDESV (reference sequence). V gave up 0 bases and J gave up 6 bases; unmatched junction bases: 8. The CDR3 spans 15 residues. DNA for the CDR3: TGTGCCAGCAGCTTAGCTGGACAGGTGGCCAGCGAGCAGTACTTC. Residues: CASSLAGQVASEQYF.

The count of this clone is one. The identical CDR3 is also encoded by other nucleotide sequences in the sample. V is TRBV27 and J is TRBJ1-2; 7 bases map to TRBD1. J lost 3 bases, V lost 6 bases, and 4 bases had no gene match. Germline V gene data show CDR1 as MNHEY and CDR2 as SMNVEV (reference sequence). CDR3 size: 13 residues. CDR3 bases: TGTGCCAGCAGCCGAGACAGGGACTATGGCTACACCTTC. This translates into CASSRDRDYGYTF.

This clone came up a few times. The chain recombines TRBV28 with TRBJ2-2; 10 bases line up with TRBD2. Germline trimming cut 8 bases from V and 2 bases from J; bases unmatched to any gene: 2. The germline V gene encodes CDR1 MDHEN and CDR2 SYDVKM. This CDR3 spans 14 amino acids. The CDR3 region has the DNA TGTGCCAGCCGGACTAGCGGTAACACCGGGGAGCTGTTTTTT. The encoded protein is CASRTSGNTGELFF.

This clone was observed a handful of times. The chain employs TRBV19 and TRBJ1-2, with TRBD1 as a possible D gene (6 bases). The germline V and J ends were trimmed by 5 bases and 8 bases, with 15 bases remaining between them. Germline V gene lookup returns CDR1 LNHDA and CDR2 SQIVND (reference sequence). This CDR3 region has 13 residues. The CDR3 region has the DNA TGTGCCAGTAGTCCTCAGGACAGAATGGGCTACACCTTC. Encoded protein: CASSPQDRMGYTF.

This clone was observed once. J is TRBJ2-1 and V is TRBV30, with D tentatively TRBD1 (5 bases). There are 12 residues in the CDR3. Trimming removed 1 base at V and 8 bases at J, with 9 bases between. The V gene's germline CDR1 is GTSNPN and CDR2 SVGIG (reference sequence). CDR3: CAWSGDSYEQFF. Here the CDR3 DNA reads TGTGCCTGGAGTGGTGACAGCTATGAGCAGTTCTTC. Supplemented by reference TRBV30 and TRBJ2-1, the full variable domain reads SQTIHQWPATLVQPVGSPLSLECTVEGTSNPNLYWYRQAAGRGLQLLFYSVGIGQISSEVPQNLSASRPQDRQFILSSKKLLLSDSGFYLCAWSGDSYEQFFGPGTRLTVL.

The gene calls are TRBV10-1 and TRBJ2-7; 11 nucleotides align to TRBD2. Losses at the gene ends were 8 bases for V and 3 bases for J; bases not matched to a gene: 12. Germline CDR1 and CDR2: WNHNN and SYGVQD (reference sequence). The CDR3 extends over 16 amino acids. CDR3 nucleotides: TGCGCCAGCTCCGGGACTAGCGGAGGGAAGTTCTACGAGCAGTACTTC. This gives the protein CASSGTSGGKFYEQYF.

The CDR3 loop is CATASGTSGPYEQYF. As DNA, the CDR3 is TGTGCCACCGCCAGCGGGACTAGCGGGCCCTACGAGCAGTACTTC. This chain uses TRBV24-1 with TRBJ2-7; 12 positions agree with TRBD2. Trimming took 9 bases from V and 2 from J; bases not matched to a gene: 7. The CDR3 totals 15 residues. CDR1 KGHDR and CDR2 SFDVKD come from the germline V gene.

J is TRBJ2-2 and V is TRBV7-2; D not certain. The CDR3 length is 15 residues. V shed 4 bases and J shed 2 bases, with 11 bases lying between them. The V gene's germline CDR1 is SGHTA and CDR2 FQGNSA. CDR3 in amino acids: CASSSNTLNTGELFF. As DNA, the CDR3 is TGTGCCAGCAGCTCTAATACCTTAAACACCGGGGAGCTGTTTTTT. Full variable domain (rest looked up from reference TRBV7-2 and TRBJ2-2): GAGVSQSPSNKVTEKGKDVELRCDPISGHTALYWYRQSLGQGLEFLIYFQGNSAPDKSGLPSDRFSAERTGGSVSTLTIQRTQQEDSAVYLCASSSNTLNTGELFFGEGSRLTVL.

This clone showed up just a few times. The chain joins TRBV5-1 to TRBJ2-3, with D possibly called TRBD1 or TRBD2 (6 bases each). With 4 bases removed from V and 4 bases from J, the gap between germline ends came to 13 bases. CDR1 is SGHRS, CDR2 YFSETQ, per germline. The CDR3 is made up of 14 amino acids. The CDR3: CASSMGGWSDTQYF. The CDR3 region has the DNA TGCGCCAGCAGCATGGGGGGCTGGTCAGATACGCAGTATTTT.

The V gene is TRBV5-4, the J gene TRBJ2-5; tentatively, D is TRBD2 (7 bases). The CDR3 is 14 residues long. V was pared by 2 bases and J by 5 bases, with 13 bases between. Germline assignment: CDR1 SGHNT and CDR2 YYREEE (reference sequence). CDR3 DNA sequence: TGTGCCAGCAGCTTTGAGGGGGGGCTGGAGACCCAGTACTTC. Its translation: CASSFEGGLETQYF.

This sequence joins TRBV19 and TRBJ1-2, with 7 bases lining up with TRBD1. The ends lost 5 bases at V and 7 bases at J; junction bases unmatched: 7. Germline CDR1 is LNHDA and CDR2 is SQIVND (reference sequence). This CDR3 comprises 13 residues. The DNA for the CDR3 is TGTGCCAGTAGTTCGGGGGACAGAATTGGCTACACCTTC. This sequence encodes CASSSGDRIGYTF. The full variable domain, in which reference TRBV19 and TRBJ1-2 provide the parts outside the CDR3, is DGGITQSPKYLFRKEGQNVTLSCEQNLNHDAMYWYRQDPGQGLRLIYYSQIVNDFQKGDIAEGYSVSREKKESFPLTVTSAQKNPTAFYLCASSSGDRIGYTFGSGTRLTVV.

This clone has only a few counts. The chain couples TRBV4-1 to TRBJ2-6, with D maybe TRBD1 (5 bases). CDR1 is MGHRA, CDR2 YSYEKL, per germline. CDR3 size: 17 residues. With 4 bases removed from V and 0 bases from J, the gap between germline ends came to 13 bases. The CDR3, as DNA: TGCGCCAGCAGCCGCGACAGAGTTTACTCTGGGGCCAACGTCCTGACTTTC. It yields the protein CASSRDRVYSGANVLTF.

The V gene is TRBV27, the J gene TRBJ2-6; tentative D call: TRBD2 (5 bases). CDR3 length: 15 residues. V lost 5 bases, J lost 0 bases, and 8 bases lay in between. Germline V gene sequence: CDR1 MNHEY, CDR2 SMNVEV (reference sequence). CDR3 sequence: CASSPAGSGANVLTF. The CDR3 DNA follows: TGTGCCAGCAGTCCCGCGGGCTCTGGGGCCAACGTCCTGACTTTC.

With regard to this clone: The junction departs from germline at one end; a sequencing error may be responsible. The chain has TRBV30 and TRBJ2-1; D remains ambiguous. The CDR3 runs 11 residues. Per the germline V gene, CDR1 is GTSNPN and CDR2 is SVGIG (reference sequence). CDR3 in DNA: TGTGCCTGGAGATCCTCCAATGAGCAGTTCTTC. Amino acid sequence: CAWRSSNEQFF.

This clone was detected only once. The rearrangement uses TRBV3-1 (or the pseudogene TRBV3-2) and TRBJ2-7; D possibly corresponds to TRBD2 (7 bases). This CDR3 spans 14 amino acids. V was trimmed by 1 base and J by 5 bases, leaving 12 bases between them. CDR1 and CDR2 from the germline V gene are LGHDT and YNNKEL (reference sequence). The CDR3 loop reads CASSQGGGYHEQYF. The CDR3 DNA follows: TGTGCCAGCAGCCAAGGGGGGGGCTACCACGAGCAGTACTTC.

V usage is TRBV7-2 and J usage is TRBJ1-4, with D perhaps matching TRBD1 (5 bases). There are 16 residues in the CDR3. V shed 4 bases and J shed 7 bases, with 19 bases lying between them. Per the germline V gene, CDR1 is SGHTA and CDR2 is FQGNSA. DNA of the CDR3: TGTGCCAGCAGCTCAGGAGACCGGGGGGGAGGTGAAAAACTGTTTTTT. It yields the protein CASSSGDRGGGEKLFF.

This chain uses TRBV28 with TRBJ2-6; no reliable D call. CDR1 is MDHEN, CDR2 SYDVKM, per germline. This CDR3 contains 15 residues. V was pared by 3 bases and J by 0 bases, with 6 bases between. In DNA form, the CDR3 reads TGTGCCAGCAGTTTGTTTAACTCTGGGGCCAACGTCCTGACTTTC. Translating gives CASSLFNSGANVLTF. Looking up the rest from reference TRBV28 and TRBJ2-6 gives the full variable domain: DVKVTQSSRYLVKRTGEKVFLECVQDMDHENMFWYRQDPGLGLRLIYFSYDVKMKEKGDIPEGYSVSREKKERFSLILESASTNQTSMYLCASSLFNSGANVLTFGAGSRLTVL.

This rearrangement joins TRBV5-8 to TRBJ2-7; 9 bases line up with TRBD1. This CDR3 region has 15 residues. The trim removed 3 bases at V and 3 bases at J, leaving 7 bases unmatched. Looked up from germline, CDR1 is SGHTS and CDR2 is YDEGEE. The chain's CDR3 is CASSSLPGQGYEQYF. The CDR3 DNA follows: TGTGCCAGCAGCTCATTACCGGGACAGGGCTACGAGCAGTACTTC.

This clone turned up a few times. The chain recombines TRBV18 with TRBJ1-5; possible D gene TRBD1, 5 bases. This CDR3 is built from 15 residues. Germline V CDR1 and CDR2: KGHSH, LQKENI. V was clipped by 4 bases and J by 4 bases, with 14 bases between them. The CDR3 DNA reads as TGTGCCAGCTCACAGGGTCCCGGGGGGAATCAGCCCCAGCATTTT. Its translation is CASSQGPGGNQPQHF.

This sequence joins TRBV15 and TRBJ1-2, with D possibly matching TRBD1 (5 bases). The CDR3 is 17 residues long. The V gene's germline CDR1 is LNHNV and CDR2 YYDKDF (reference sequence). Trimming left V 1 base short and J 2 bases short, with 17 bases between. CDR3 sequence (DNA): TGTGCCACCAGCAGAGGGGGAGGCAGGGCGTTAAACTATGGCTACACCTTC. Encoded protein: CATSRGGGRALNYGYTF.